The 28 T cell receptor beta chains below all came from one sample that was sequenced in a study of blood T cell repertoires in COVID-19. The table came from immunoSEQ multiplex PCR; TCRdb's copy has only in-frame clones and leaves some out. The table has roughly 130,000 clones, more than 90% seen once. The sequenced sample consisted of peripheral blood. The receptors here all came from a man aged 45 to 65 with active COVID-19.

The V and J genes are TRBV14 and TRBJ2-3; 8 nucleotides match TRBD2. Looked up from germline, CDR1 is SGHDN and CDR2 is FVKESK. CDR3 length equals 16 residues. The junction had 10 bases not matched to a gene; V was cut back by 5 bases and J by 3 bases. The CDR3, as DNA: TGTGCCAGCAGCGTGGGAAGCGGGAGTATAACAGATACGCAGTATTTT. It encodes CASSVGSGSITDTQYF.

The chain carries TRBV2 and TRBJ1-1; 9 bases map to TRBD1. The CDR3 is made up of 15 amino acids. Germline loops: CDR1 SNHLY, CDR2 FYNNEI. Trimming cost V 5 bases and J 1 base; bases outside gene matches: 5. CDR3 sequence: CASSPWTGANTEAFF. As DNA, the CDR3 is TGTGCCAGCAGTCCTTGGACAGGGGCGAACACTGAAGCTTTCTTT. Full variable domain (remainder filled in from reference TRBV2 and TRBJ1-1): EPEVTQTPSHQVTQMGQEVILRCVPISNHLYFYWYRQILGQKVEFLVSFYNNEISEKSEIFDDQFSVERPDGSNFTLKIRSTKLEDSAMYFCASSPWTGANTEAFFGQGTRLTVV.

The rearrangement links TRBV7-8 to TRBJ2-2; 12 bases map to TRBD2. V lost 6 bases and J lost 4; bases outside the gene matches: 6. The CDR3 runs to 16 residues. Germline values: CDR1 SGHVS, CDR2 FQNEAQ. The CDR3 region is CASRTSGRSITGELFF. The CDR3 nucleotides are TGTGCCAGCAGGACTAGCGGGAGATCGATCACCGGGGAGCTGTTTTTT.

The chain joins TRBV7-8 to TRBJ1-1; D gene uncertain. Germline V lookup: CDR1 SGHVS, CDR2 FQNEAQ. CDR3 size: 15 residues. Between the trimmed V and J ends, which lost 3 bases and 9 bases, there was a span of 20 bases. CDR3 loop: CASSFFGAGDRKAFF. In DNA form, the CDR3 reads TGTGCCAGCAGCTTTTTCGGTGCGGGCGACCGAAAAGCTTTCTTT.

V usage is TRBV2 and J usage is TRBJ2-3; D is unresolved. Trimming cost V 6 bases and J 3 bases, with 10 bases left between them. The CDR3 sequence is 13 residues long. Germline CDR1 and CDR2: SNHLY and FYNNEI. This chain's CDR3 is CASRPRRTDTQYF. As DNA, the CDR3 is TGTGCCAGCAGGCCTAGGAGAACAGATACGCAGTATTTT.

The chain employs TRBV19 and TRBJ2-5; 9 bases are shared with TRBD1. J lost 5 bases, V lost 6 bases, and 13 bases had no gene match. Germline values: CDR1 LNHDA, CDR2 SQIVND (reference sequence). The length of the CDR3 is 16 residues. The DNA of the CDR3 is TGTGCCAGTAGAGGCCGACAGGGGGGTGTGTTGGAGACCCAGTACTTC. The encoded protein is CASRGRQGGVLETQYF.

This chain uses TRBV5-4 with TRBJ2-2; 8 nucleotides agree with TRBD2. The germline gives CDR1 SGHNT, CDR2 YYREEE (reference sequence). V lost 0 bases, J lost 6 bases, and 7 bases stayed unmatched. This CDR3 comprises 16 residues. As DNA, the CDR3 is TGTGCCAGCAGCTTGGCCCGGGGGGGGGCGGCCGGGGAGCTGTTTTTT. This gives the protein CASSLARGGAAGELFF.

This chain joins TRBV19 and TRBJ1-1; TRBD1 agrees at 8 bases. J was trimmed by 4 bases and V by 7 bases; bases with no gene match: 8. Germline CDR1 reads LNHDA; CDR2 reads SQIVND (reference sequence). There are 14 residues in the CDR3. CDR3 bases: TGTGCCAGTACCCTGGGGACAGGCAGCACTGAAGCTTTCTTT. Translated, it gives CASTLGTGSTEAFF.

V is TRBV2 and J is TRBJ2-1, with 11 bases lining up with TRBD2. The V gene end was trimmed by 6 bases and the J gene end by 7 bases; junction bases not matched to a gene: 5. This CDR3 is 14 amino acids long. Germline V CDR1 and CDR2: SNHLY, FYNNEI. The CDR3 sequence is CASRGLAVGNEQFF. CDR3 coding DNA: TGTGCCAGCAGGGGACTAGCGGTGGGGAATGAGCAGTTCTTC.

This clone came up once. This chain links TRBV30 with TRBJ1-5; TRBD1 matches 9 bases. V shed 0 bases, J shed 2 bases, and the junction held 8 bases outside the gene matches. Germline V gives CDR1 GTSNPN, CDR2 SVGIG (reference sequence). This CDR3 is 17 amino acids long. The CDR3 reads CAWSVSRQGGGNQPQHF. CDR3 bases: TGTGCCTGGAGTGTATCCCGACAGGGGGGCGGCAATCAGCCCCAGCATTTT.

The rearrangement links TRBV2 to TRBJ2-2; the D is unclear. This CDR3 region has 13 residues. Trimming left V 3 bases short and J 8 bases short, with 10 bases between. Germline V lookup: CDR1 SNHLY, CDR2 FYNNEI. For the CDR3, the DNA is TGTGCCAGCAGTGATTTGAGGCAAGGGGAGCTGTTTTTT. Residues: CASSDLRQGELFF. The full variable domain, with the rest looked up from reference TRBV2 and TRBJ2-2, is EPEVTQTPSHQVTQMGQEVILRCVPISNHLYFYWYRQILGQKVEFLVSFYNNEISEKSEIFDDQFSVERPDGSNFTLKIRSTKLEDSAMYFCASSDLRQGELFFGEGSRLTVL.

V usage is TRBV24-1 and J usage is TRBJ1-2; a possible D gene is TRBD1 (5 bases). This CDR3 has 16 residues. Germline V lookup: CDR1 KGHDR, CDR2 SFDVKD. V was cut by 4 bases and J by 1 base, with 15 bases left in between. DNA of the CDR3: TGTGCCACCAGTGAGACCCGGGGGACGGATAACTATGGCTACACCTTC. This gives the protein CATSETRGTDNYGYTF.

The chain employs TRBV7-9 and TRBJ2-7; 8 bases are shared with TRBD2. The germline gives CDR1 SEHNR, CDR2 FQNEAQ (reference sequence). The CDR3 totals 15 residues. After removal of 1 base from V and 3 bases from J, the junction contained 5 bases not matched to a gene. The CDR3 protein is CASSLGAGGFYEQYF. CDR3 bases: TGTGCCAGCAGCTTAGGGGCGGGGGGCTTCTACGAGCAGTACTTC.

The rearrangement joins TRBV27 to TRBJ2-3; 12 nucleotides match TRBD1. In germline, CDR1 is MNHEY, CDR2 SMNVEV (reference sequence). After removal of 5 bases from V and 5 bases from J, the junction contained 11 bases not matched to a gene. This CDR3 region has 17 residues. This CDR3 reads CASSLYGTGGEGDTQYF. In DNA, the CDR3 is TGTGCCAGCAGTCTATATGGGACAGGGGGCGAGGGAGATACGCAGTATTTT.

The chain carries TRBV7-9 and TRBJ2-1, with 12 bases aligning to TRBD2. This CDR3 region has 15 residues. Germline V CDR1 and CDR2: SEHNR, FQNEAQ (reference sequence). V dropped 5 bases and J dropped 9; count of bases not matched to a gene: 8. The CDR3 loop is CASSETSGRWSEQFF. The CDR3 DNA follows: TGTGCCAGCAGCGAAACTAGCGGGAGGTGGTCTGAGCAGTTCTTC.

This sequence joins TRBV27 and TRBJ2-2; 12 nucleotides line up with TRBD2. Germline CDR1 and CDR2: MNHEY and SMNVEV (reference sequence). V trimming: 5 bases; J trimming: 3 bases; junction bases outside the gene matches: 7. The CDR3 length is 17 residues. The CDR3 coding sequence is TGTGCCAGCAGTCAACCGGGACTAGCGGGCCACACCGGGGAGCTGTTTTTT. Amino acids: CASSQPGLAGHTGELFF.

J is TRBJ2-3 and V is TRBV5-1, with 8 bases aligning to TRBD2. The CDR3 runs to 16 residues. The J segment lost 0 bases and the V segment lost 0 bases, leaving 3 bases of the junction unmatched. In germline, CDR1 is SGHRS, CDR2 YFSETQ. The CDR3 here is CASSLATSGSTDTQYF. CDR3 nucleotide sequence: TGCGCCAGCAGCTTGGCCACTAGCGGAAGCACAGATACGCAGTATTTT. Filled out from reference TRBV5-1 and TRBJ2-3, the complete variable domain reads KAGVTQTPRYLIKTRGQQVTLSCSPISGHRSVSWYQQTPGQGLQFLFEYFSETQRNKGNFPGRFSGRQFSNSRSEMNVSTLELGDSALYLCASSLATSGSTDTQYFGPGTRLTVL.

This clone was detected once. The V and J genes are TRBV6-5 and TRBJ2-1; 7 nucleotides match TRBD1. The CDR3 is 14 residues long. Trimming removed 0 bases from V and 7 bases from J; junction bases left unmatched: 3. Germline CDR1 MNHEY, CDR2 SVGAGI. CDR3 sequence: CASSYSRQGNEQFF. Here the CDR3 DNA reads TGTGCCAGCAGTTACTCGAGACAGGGTAATGAGCAGTTCTTC.

This clone was detected once. The chain employs TRBV18 and TRBJ2-1; TRBD2 aligns across 9 bases. The length of the CDR3 is 15 residues. Germline V gives CDR1 KGHSH, CDR2 LQKENI. Unmatched junction bases numbered 8, after V lost 1 base and J lost 10 bases. The CDR3 reads CASSPLPSGVLEQFF. The CDR3 DNA sequence: TGTGCCAGCTCACCACTCCCTAGCGGGGTTTTGGAGCAGTTCTTC.

This clone was observed a single time. V gene TRBV7-6 combines with J gene TRBJ1-1, with 8 bases that match TRBD1. CDR3 length: 13 amino acids. Germline assignment: CDR1 SGHVS and CDR2 FNYEAQ. V trimming: 5 bases; J trimming: 7 bases; junction bases outside the gene matches: 6. The CDR3 nucleotides read TGTGCCAGCAGCCCCCGGACAGGGCTTGAAGCTTTCTTT. It yields the protein CASSPRTGLEAFF.

This clone showed up just a few times. The chain has TRBV13 and TRBJ2-1, with D hard to call. V was shortened by 6 bases and J by 8 bases, with 17 bases between the two germline ends. Germline CDR1 PRHDT, CDR2 FYEKMQ (reference sequence). The CDR3 spans 14 residues. CDR3 sequence: CASSPEYPRYEQFF. CDR3 bases: TGTGCCAGCAGTCCCGAGTACCCCCGCTATGAGCAGTTCTTC. Supplemented by reference TRBV13 and TRBJ2-1, the full variable domain reads AAGVIQSPRHLIKEKRETATLKCYPIPRHDTVYWYQQGPGQDPQFLISFYEKMQSDKGSIPDRFSAQQFSDYHSELNMSSLELGDSALYFCASSPEYPRYEQFFGPGTRLTVL.

The rearrangement uses TRBV7-2 and TRBJ2-2, with a possible D match to TRBD1 (5 bases). CDR1 is SGHTA, CDR2 FQGNSA, per germline. The V gene lost 2 bases and the J gene lost 4 bases, with 11 bases spanning the gap. The CDR3 has 15 residues. The CDR3 nucleotides are TGTGCCAGCAGCTTACAGGGTTCGGTCACCGGGGAGCTGTTTTTT. It translates to CASSLQGSVTGELFF.

This chain links TRBV11-2 with TRBJ2-1; TRBD2 matches 10 bases. Germline lookup yields CDR1 SGHAT and CDR2 FQNNGV. With V trimmed by 4 bases and J by 4 bases, 7 bases remained unmatched. This CDR3 has 16 amino acids. In DNA, the CDR3 is TGTGCCAGCAGCTCTCGAGCGGGAGGGAGTTACAATGAGCAGTTCTTC. This translates into CASSSRAGGSYNEQFF.

This rearrangement joins TRBV7-9 to TRBJ1-6; 9 nucleotides match TRBD1. Trimming took 6 bases from V and 7 from J; bases not matched to a gene: 4. The CDR3 sequence is 14 residues long. Germline V gives CDR1 SEHNR, CDR2 FQNEAQ (reference sequence). The CDR3 sequence is CASSPGQGNSPLHF. The CDR3 DNA sequence: TGTGCCAGCAGTCCGGGACAGGGAAATTCACCCCTCCACTTT.

The rearrangement links TRBV6-1 to TRBJ1-3; 7 bases fit TRBD1. Germline assignment: CDR1 MNHNS and CDR2 SASEGT. V shed 3 bases, J shed 5 bases, and the junction held 10 bases outside the gene matches. This CDR3 has 16 residues. The DNA for the CDR3 is TGTGCCAGCAGTGAGGGCCGGGACAGCATTAGAAACACCATATATTTT. The encoded protein is CASSEGRDSIRNTIYF.

The chain couples TRBV5-1 to TRBJ2-5; a possible D gene is TRBD1 (6 bases). The CDR3 has 13 amino acids. The V end lost 5 bases, the J end lost 1 base, and 9 bases lay between the germline ends. The germline gives CDR1 SGHRS, CDR2 YFSETQ. CDR3 coding DNA: TGCGCCAGCAGGGTGGACAGCCAAGAGACCCAGTACTTC. Protein product: CASRVDSQETQYF.

The V call is TRBV3-1 (or the pseudogene TRBV3-2), the J call TRBJ1-6, with 9 bases lining up with TRBD1. Germline V CDR1 and CDR2: LGHDT, YNNKEL (reference sequence). This CDR3 region has 16 residues. The junction had 10 bases not matched to a gene; V was cut back by 5 bases and J by 8 bases. In DNA form, the CDR3 reads TGTGCCAGCAGCAAAACCGGGACAGGGTTCTATTCACCCCTCCACTTT. Encoded protein: CASSKTGTGFYSPLHF.

V and J are TRBV19 and TRBJ2-1, with TRBD2 as a possible D gene (6 bases). Germline CDR1 LNHDA, CDR2 SQIVND (reference sequence). The V gene lost 3 bases and the J gene lost 0 bases, with 9 bases spanning the gap. CDR3 length: 15 amino acids. This CDR3 reads CASSMGRSSYNEQFF. In DNA, the CDR3 is TGTGCCAGTAGTATGGGGAGGAGCTCCTACAATGAGCAGTTCTTC. Using reference TRBV19 and TRBJ2-1 for the parts outside the CDR3, the full variable domain is DGGITQSPKYLFRKEGQNVTLSCEQNLNHDAMYWYRQDPGQGLRLIYYSQIVNDFQKGDIAEGYSVSREKKESFPLTVTSAQKNPTAFYLCASSMGRSSYNEQFFGPGTRLTVL.